These 4 T cell receptor beta chains share one sample of origin, sequenced in a study of human T cells and chemical hapten exposure (dated by TCRdb to about 2021). In the paper's terms, the time point label means: pre-sensitization, week 0. The treatment or condition tag for this specimen amounts to: therapeutic diphenylcyclopropenone sensitization with weekly scalp DPC. The method behind the library was RACE. TCRdb shows the sequencer as NextSeq 500. The public reads were quality trimmed at Q25 with fastp and then assembled into clones with MiXCR by TCRdb, keeping productive beta chains. Identical CDR3 proteins give one entry, which carries the most common genes and DNA. Across this sample there are around 330,000 distinct CDR3 sequences, with around 5.5% seen only once. About 7.7% of the sample comes from the top ten. Sequenced here: whole blood, sampled in connection with sensitization to the hapten diphenylcyclopropenone (DPC). These receptors all stem from a woman between 18 and 29 years old with alopecia areata. Some clones in this sample may be carry-over from other donors' samples.

This clonotype has just a few counts. This chain uses TRBV7-2 with TRBJ2-3; no clear D. The CDR3 length is 13 residues. With 3 bases removed from V and 6 bases from J, the gap between germline ends came to 10 bases. The germline gives CDR1 SGHTA, CDR2 FQGNSA. Here the CDR3 reads CASSFFSADTQYF. The CDR3 coding sequence is TGTGCCAGCAGCTTTTTTTCGGCCGATACGCAGTATTTT. The variable domain in full, completed from reference TRBV7-2 and TRBJ2-3, reads GAGVSQSPSNKVTEKGKDVELRCDPISGHTALYWYRQSLGQGLEFLIYFQGNSAPDKSGLPSDRFSAERTGGSVSTLTIQRTQQEDSAVYLCASSFFSADTQYFGPGTRLTVL.

This clonotype was found a few times. V usage is TRBV12-3 or TRBV12-4 and J usage is TRBJ1-3; unclear D gene. The V end lost 6 bases, the J end lost 0 bases, and 12 bases lay between the germline ends. This CDR3 comprises 15 residues. This CDR3 is CASSPNPSSGNTIYF. CDR3 DNA sequence: TGTGCCAGCAGCCCGAATCCAAGCTCTGGAAACACCATATATTTT.

This clonotype was seen many times. The chain recombines TRBV5-4 with TRBJ2-3, with TRBD1 identical over 9 bases. CDR1 is SGHNT and CDR2 is YYREEE in the germline V gene (reference sequence). The CDR3 extends over 14 amino acids. Trimming removed 3 bases from V and 2 bases from J; junction bases left unmatched: 1. CDR3 sequence reads: CASSSQGATDTQYF. The CDR3 DNA reads as TGTGCCAGCAGCTCACAGGGGGCCACAGATACGCAGTATTTT.

This clonotype was detected ten times or more. The chain has TRBV18 and TRBJ2-6, with D uncertain. Germline values: CDR1 KGHSH, CDR2 LQKENI. This CDR3 is built from 18 residues. V lost 5 bases to trimming and J lost 0 bases, with 17 bases between them. The CDR3 DNA reads TGTGCCAGCTCATTCGGACGGAGTCCTTTCTCTGGGGCCAACGTCCTGACTTTC. Translation: CASSFGRSPFSGANVLTF. Full variable domain (outside the CDR3, taken from reference TRBV18 and TRBJ2-6): NAGVMQNPRHLVRRRGQEARLRCSPMKGHSHVYWYRQLPEEGLKFMVYLQKENIIDESGMPKERFSAEFPKEGPSILRIQQVVRGDSAAYFCASSFGRSPFSGANVLTFGAGSRLTVL.